This T cell receptor (beta chain) was profiled in a study of blood T cells in healthy people across ages. Across the study: For every two T cells, template switching captured about one barcoded beta molecule.

CDR3 length equals 17 residues. The V end was cut by 2 bases, the J end by 1 base, with 14 bases between. Germline V gene data show CDR1 as SGHVS and CDR2 as FNYEAQ. The authors ran a second PCR of 7 to 11 cycles using a sample-barcoded 5' primer and a J-beta primer mix. Through a template-switch adaptor with 12 random nucleotides, each cDNA molecule received a tag. Per sample, CDR3-containing paired-end reads numbered at least 3 million. Using its own MiXCR run on the 5' RACE reads, TCRdb lists one record per CDR3 protein. Of around 1.5 million distinct CDR3 sequences in the sample, roughly 32% are singletons; the top ten hold 11%. On this clonotype: Its antigen remains unidentified.

Study findings and constraints: Roughly linear declines in TCR beta diversity per million T cells occurred with age.

This receptor was identified in a young woman in good health. This chain joins TRBV7-6 and TRBJ2-2, with D perhaps given as TRBD1 or TRBD2 (5 bases each). Sequencing used blood. The CDR3 nucleotides read TGTGCCAGCAGCTTATCAATCACTAGGGGGAACACCGGGGAGCTGTTTTTT. It translates to CASSLSITRGNTGELFF.